A single sample gave rise to the 27 T cell receptor beta chains below, sequenced in a study of blood T cell repertoires in COVID-19. TCRdb's table, derived via immunoSEQ multiplex PCR, lists solely in-frame clones and lacks some. The data show 310,000 or so clones, almost 90% seen once. The sequenced material came from PBMCs or T cells enriched from blood (not recorded which). The receptors were gathered from a young woman with acute COVID-19.

V usage is TRBV4-3 and J usage is TRBJ2-1; 7 positions agree with TRBD2. Germline loops: CDR1 LGHNA, CDR2 YSLEER. Unmatched junction bases numbered 6, after V lost 4 bases and J lost 3 bases. This CDR3 is 15 amino acids long. CDR3 bases: TGCGCCAGCAGCCGCGGGAGTTCGGTCTACAATGAGCAGTTCTTC. Translation gives CASSRGSSVYNEQFF.

The CDR3 DNA sequence: TGTGCCAGCAGTGGGAGGGGACAGGACTACGAGCAGTACTTC. The encoded protein is CASSGRGQDYEQYF. The chain uses TRBV2 and TRBJ2-7; 8 bases fit TRBD1. CDR3 length equals 14 residues. The germline CDR1 and CDR2 sequences are SNHLY and FYNNEI. Germline trimming cut 4 bases from V and 3 bases from J; bases unmatched to any gene: 5.

The rearrangement links TRBV10-1 to TRBJ2-7, with 9 bases lining up with TRBD2. The germline V gene has CDR1 WNHNN and CDR2 SYGVQD (reference sequence). The CDR3 length is 16 residues. The V and J ends lost 5 bases and 7 bases, in that order; junction bases with no gene match: 15. CDR3 in amino acids: CASSPVRAGGLSEQYF. The CDR3 nucleotides are TGCGCCAGCAGTCCCGTGCGGGCGGGAGGGTTGTCGGAGCAGTACTTC.

The chain carries TRBV6-5 and TRBJ2-1; D might be TRBD1 (5 bases). The V end was cut by 5 bases, the J end by 7 bases, with 12 bases between. The CDR3 loop spans 13 amino acids. Germline CDR1 is MNHEY and CDR2 is SVGAGI. As DNA, the CDR3 is TGTGCCAGCAGTCCGACAGAAGGGAATGAGCAGTTCTTC. Encoded protein: CASSPTEGNEQFF.

The chain recombines TRBV6-2 or TRBV6-3 with TRBJ1-5; the D is unclear. CDR1 MNHEY and CDR2 SVGEGT come from the germline V gene. V gave up 6 bases and J gave up 3 bases, with 15 bases separating them. The CDR3 runs to 15 residues. In DNA form, the CDR3 reads TGTGCCAGCAGCCCCCTCCGGAGCAACAATCAGCCCCAGCATTTT. Amino acids: CASSPLRSNNQPQHF.

The CDR3 sequence: CAAGRGPGNTIYF. The CDR3 DNA is TGTGCCGCGGGGAGGGGCCCTGGAAACACCATATATTTT. The chain joins TRBV2 to TRBJ1-3, with D perhaps TRBD1 (5 bases). V was trimmed by 11 bases and J by 2 bases, leaving 13 bases between them. Looked up from germline, CDR1 is SNHLY and CDR2 is FYNNEI. This CDR3 is built from 13 residues.

CDR3 sequence reads: CASSLQGTWTGNTIYF. CDR3 coding DNA: TGTGCCAGCAGCTTACAGGGGACTTGGACTGGAAACACCATATATTTT. The chain couples TRBV5-5 to TRBJ1-3, with 7 nucleotides matching TRBD1. The trim removed 2 bases at V and 2 bases at J, leaving 7 bases unmatched. The CDR3 has 16 residues. Looked up from germline, CDR1 is SGHKS and CDR2 is YYEKEE (reference sequence).

This chain uses TRBV7-2 with TRBJ2-1; TRBD2 agrees at 8 bases. Per germline, CDR1 SGHTA and CDR2 FQGNSA. The CDR3 is 15 amino acids. The junction had 11 bases not matched to a gene; V was cut back by 5 bases and J by 8 bases. The chain's CDR3 is CASSPAGTSSYEQFF. CDR3 sequence (DNA): TGTGCCAGCAGCCCGGCCGGGACTAGTTCCTATGAGCAGTTCTTC.

The V call is TRBV30, the J call TRBJ1-1, with unresolved D. V was cut by 2 bases and J by 4 bases, with 11 bases left in between. CDR1 is GTSNPN and CDR2 is SVGIG in the germline V gene (reference sequence). This CDR3 region has 13 residues. The CDR3 reads CAWSQFRGTEAFF. Written as DNA, the CDR3 is TGTGCCTGGAGTCAATTCCGGGGCACTGAAGCTTTCTTT.

The genes are TRBV5-1 and TRBJ2-1, with 12 bases aligning to TRBD2. Per germline, CDR1 SGHRS and CDR2 YFSETQ. V shed 0 bases, J shed 2 bases, and the junction held 0 bases outside the gene matches. The CDR3 consists of 16 residues. In DNA, the CDR3 is TGCGCCAGCAGCTTGGGACTAGCGGGAGCCTACAATGAGCAGTTCTTC. Translation: CASSLGLAGAYNEQFF.

V is TRBV14 and J is TRBJ2-5; D gene uncertain. Trimming stripped 0 bases from V and 7 bases from J, with 6 bases between. The V gene's germline CDR1 is SGHDN and CDR2 FVKESK. This CDR3 region has 12 residues. The CDR3 is CASSQDLGTQYF. CDR3 bases: TGTGCCAGCAGCCAAGATCTAGGGACCCAGTACTTC.

This chain joins TRBV6-6 and TRBJ2-5; D is perhaps TRBD1 (5 bases). The germline gives CDR1 MNHNY, CDR2 SVGAGI (reference sequence). V was trimmed by 1 base and J by 4 bases, leaving 13 bases between them. This CDR3 region has 15 residues. The CDR3 DNA is TGTGCCAGCAGTTACTTGGTGGGGCAGCGAGAGACCCAGTACTTC. It specifies CASSYLVGQRETQYF.

This chain connects TRBV7-2 to TRBJ2-7; TRBD1 agrees at 9 bases. The V gene end was trimmed by 2 bases and the J gene end by 3 bases; junction bases not matched to a gene: 5. The CDR3 is 15 amino acids. Germline lookup yields CDR1 SGHTA and CDR2 FQGNSA. The CDR3 sequence is CASSLRQGVVYEQYF. CDR3 DNA sequence: TGTGCCAGCAGCTTACGACAGGGGGTCGTCTACGAGCAGTACTTC.

This sequence joins TRBV24-1 and TRBJ2-1, with TRBD2 identical over 8 bases. This CDR3 contains 16 residues. J was trimmed by 6 bases and V by 3 bases; bases with no gene match: 9. The germline V gene has CDR1 KGHDR and CDR2 SFDVKD. The CDR3 spells CATSDPTSGKFNEQFF. The CDR3 DNA sequence: TGTGCCACCAGTGATCCAACTAGCGGAAAGTTCAATGAGCAGTTCTTC.

V and J are TRBV27 and TRBJ1-2; 11 positions agree with TRBD1. The germline gives CDR1 MNHEY, CDR2 SMNVEV (reference sequence). The J segment lost 4 bases and the V segment lost 2 bases, leaving 3 bases of the junction unmatched. There are 15 residues in the CDR3. The CDR3 DNA reads as TGTGCCAGCAGTTTAGGGGGACAGGGGGGCTATGGCTACACCTTC. Translated: CASSLGGQGGYGYTF.

Comment on this clone: This sample also contains other DNA sequences that code for the same CDR3. CDR3: CASSLAGGSNEQFF. The CDR3 DNA reads as TGTGCCAGCAGCCTAGCGGGAGGTTCCAATGAGCAGTTCTTC. J is TRBJ2-1 and V is TRBV28, with 11 nucleotides matching TRBD2. Germline-derived CDR1 and CDR2 are MDHEN and SYDVKM. The CDR3 is made up of 14 amino acids. The trim removed 6 bases at V and 6 bases at J, leaving 4 bases unmatched.

This chain connects TRBV19 to TRBJ2-2, with a possible D match to TRBD1 (8 bases). Germline CDR1 and CDR2: LNHDA and SQIVND (reference sequence). V was clipped by 5 bases and J by 5 bases, with 15 bases between them. The CDR3 runs 15 residues. CDR3 DNA sequence: TGTGCCAGTAGTGATACAGGGGGGGGTACCGGGGAGCTGTTTTTT. Translating gives CASSDTGGGTGELFF.

The CDR3 region has the DNA TGCGCCAGCAGCACACGACAGGGATGGTCCTACAATGAGCAGTTCTTC. Translating gives CASSTRQGWSYNEQFF. The chain joins TRBV5-1 to TRBJ2-1; TRBD1 agrees at 7 bases. Germline V gene lookup returns CDR1 SGHRS and CDR2 YFSETQ. The V and J ends lost 4 bases and 1 base, in that order; junction bases with no gene match: 8. The CDR3 has 16 amino acids.

The chain carries TRBV27 and TRBJ1-1; the D is unclear. CDR1 is MNHEY and CDR2 is SMNVEV in the germline V gene (reference sequence). V was shortened by 2 bases and J by 1 base, with 5 bases between the two germline ends. This CDR3 has 13 amino acids. The chain's CDR3 is CASSLAGNTEAFF. In DNA form, the CDR3 reads TGTGCCAGCAGTTTAGCGGGGAACACTGAAGCTTTCTTT.

This clone was detected only once. The genes are TRBV4-2 and TRBJ1-6, with D unclear. The ends were cut back, 0 bases at V and 6 bases at J, with 9 bases in the middle. The germline gives CDR1 LGHNA, CDR2 YNFKEQ. The CDR3 runs to 15 residues. The CDR3 loop reads CASSQDWPVNSPLHF. CDR3 sequence (DNA): TGTGCCAGCAGCCAAGATTGGCCAGTTAATTCACCCCTCCACTTT.

This chain joins TRBV28 and TRBJ1-2; 9 positions agree with TRBD1. Germline CDR1 reads MDHEN; CDR2 reads SYDVKM. V was clipped by 8 bases and J by 5 bases; unmatched bases: 9. CDR3 length equals 14 residues. CDR3 sequence reads: CASVKQGAKYGYTF. CDR3 DNA sequence: TGTGCCAGCGTAAAACAGGGGGCGAAGTATGGCTACACCTTC.

V and J are TRBV18 and TRBJ2-7; D unresolved. The length of the CDR3 is 14 residues. The V end lost 0 bases, the J end lost 1 base, and 7 bases lay between the germline ends. CDR1 is KGHSH, CDR2 LQKENI, per germline. The CDR3 spells CASSPPVRSYEQYF. The CDR3, as DNA: TGTGCCAGCTCACCACCCGTCAGGTCCTACGAGCAGTACTTC.

The sample holds one count of this clone. V is TRBV28 and J is TRBJ1-2, with 10 bases aligning to TRBD1. CDR1 and CDR2 (germline): MDHEN, SYDVKM. CDR3 length: 16 residues. Trimming at V came to 5 bases and at J to 3 bases, leaving 9 bases not matched to a gene. CDR3 bases: TGTGCCAGCAGTCAGGGGGGACAGGGGAGCCACTATGGCTACACCTTC. This sequence encodes CASSQGGQGSHYGYTF.

The chain employs TRBV27 and TRBJ2-1, with 12 bases aligning to TRBD1. Germline assignment: CDR1 MNHEY and CDR2 SMNVEV (reference sequence). CDR3 length equals 16 residues. Losses at the gene ends were 5 bases for V and 11 bases for J; bases not matched to a gene: 13. The CDR3, as DNA: TGTGCCAGCAGTATTGCCGGGACAGGGGGCATGGTGCAGCAGTTCTTC. Translated, it gives CASSIAGTGGMVQQFF.

The genes are TRBV6-2 or TRBV6-3 and TRBJ2-3; the D is unclear. The CDR3 runs 14 residues. The V and J ends lost 7 bases and 4 bases respectively, with 15 bases between them. CDR1 and CDR2 (germline): MNHEY, SVGEGT. The DNA of the CDR3 is TGTGCCAGCACCCCCCGGTTAACAGCAGATACGCAGTATTTT. This translates into CASTPRLTADTQYF.

This chain joins TRBV27 and TRBJ1-5; D is possibly TRBD1 (5 bases). CDR1 is MNHEY and CDR2 is SMNVEV in the germline V gene (reference sequence). Trimming cost V 4 bases and J 2 bases, with 12 bases left between them. CDR3 length: 15 amino acids. DNA of the CDR3: TGTGCCAGCAGTTCCTGGGGCGCGGGCAATCAGCCCCAGCATTTT. It specifies CASSSWGAGNQPQHF.

The gene calls are TRBV30 and TRBJ2-1; TRBD1 might be the D (6 bases). V was pared by 1 base and J by 4 bases, with 26 bases between. Germline values: CDR1 GTSNPN, CDR2 SVGIG (reference sequence). The length of the CDR3 is 19 residues. The CDR3 sequence is CAWSGIGGVDSLGYNEQFF. The CDR3 region has the DNA TGTGCCTGGAGTGGTATTGGGGGTGTGGACAGTTTAGGGTACAATGAGCAGTTCTTC.